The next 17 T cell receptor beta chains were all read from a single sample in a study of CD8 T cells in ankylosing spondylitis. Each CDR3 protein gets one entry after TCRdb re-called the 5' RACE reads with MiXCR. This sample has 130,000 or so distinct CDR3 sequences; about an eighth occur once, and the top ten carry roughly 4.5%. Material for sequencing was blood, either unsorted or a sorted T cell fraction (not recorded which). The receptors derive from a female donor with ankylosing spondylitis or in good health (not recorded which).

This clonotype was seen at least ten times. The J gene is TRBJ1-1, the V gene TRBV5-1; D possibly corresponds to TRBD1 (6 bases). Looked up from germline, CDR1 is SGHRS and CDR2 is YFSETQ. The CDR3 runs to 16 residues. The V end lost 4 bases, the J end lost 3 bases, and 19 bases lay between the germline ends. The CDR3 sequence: CASSRGQSSLDTEAFF. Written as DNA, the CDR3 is TGCGCCAGCAGCAGAGGACAGTCCTCATTGGACACTGAAGCTTTCTTT.

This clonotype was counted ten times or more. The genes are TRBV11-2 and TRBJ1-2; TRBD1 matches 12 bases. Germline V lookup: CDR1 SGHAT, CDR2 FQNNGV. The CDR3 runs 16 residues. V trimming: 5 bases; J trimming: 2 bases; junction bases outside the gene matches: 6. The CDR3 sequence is CASSPAGTGGNYGYTF. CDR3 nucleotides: TGTGCCAGCAGCCCCGCCGGGACAGGGGGCAACTATGGCTACACCTTC.

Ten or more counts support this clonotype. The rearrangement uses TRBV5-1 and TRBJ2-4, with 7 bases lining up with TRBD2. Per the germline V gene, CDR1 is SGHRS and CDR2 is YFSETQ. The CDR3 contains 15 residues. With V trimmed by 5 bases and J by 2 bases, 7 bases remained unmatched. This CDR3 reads CASRDGGGSKNIQYF. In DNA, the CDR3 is TGCGCCAGCAGGGACGGCGGGGGATCCAAAAACATTCAGTACTTC.

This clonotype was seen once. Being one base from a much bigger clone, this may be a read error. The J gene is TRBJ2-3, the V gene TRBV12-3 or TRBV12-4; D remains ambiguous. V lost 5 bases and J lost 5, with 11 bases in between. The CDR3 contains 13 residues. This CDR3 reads CASSQLWRDTQYF. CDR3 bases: TGTGCCAGCAGTCAACTATGGAGAGATACGCAGTATTTT.

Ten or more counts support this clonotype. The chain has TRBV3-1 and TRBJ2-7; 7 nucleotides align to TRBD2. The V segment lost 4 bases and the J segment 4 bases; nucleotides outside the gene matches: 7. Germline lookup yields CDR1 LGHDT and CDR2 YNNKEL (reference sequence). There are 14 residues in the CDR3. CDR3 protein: CASSPSSGGYEQYF. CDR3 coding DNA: TGTGCCAGCAGCCCCTCTAGCGGCGGGTACGAGCAGTACTTC.

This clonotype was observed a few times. The CDR3 DNA is TGCGCCAGCAGCTTGGCCTTGGTGGGGCGGGAATGGGGTTACAATGAGCAGTTCTTC. This sequence encodes CASSLALVGREWGYNEQFF. The chain uses TRBV5-1 and TRBJ2-1, with a tentative D call TRBD2 (6 bases). CDR3 size: 19 residues. CDR1 is SGHRS, CDR2 YFSETQ, per germline. Trimming removed 0 bases at V and 4 bases at J, with 23 bases between.

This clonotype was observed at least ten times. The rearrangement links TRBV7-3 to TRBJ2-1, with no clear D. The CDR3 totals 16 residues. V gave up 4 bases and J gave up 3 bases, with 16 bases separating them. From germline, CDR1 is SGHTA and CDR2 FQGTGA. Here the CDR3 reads CASSSRPFPDYNEQFF. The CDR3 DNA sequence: TGTGCCAGCAGCTCCCGGCCTTTTCCGGACTACAATGAGCAGTTCTTC.

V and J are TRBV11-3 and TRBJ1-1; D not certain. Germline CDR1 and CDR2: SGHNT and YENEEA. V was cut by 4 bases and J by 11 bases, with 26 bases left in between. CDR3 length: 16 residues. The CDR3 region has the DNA TGTGCCAGCAGCTCCCCCCGATCAGGTAATCTATCGAACGCTTTCTTT. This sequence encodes CASSSPRSGNLSNAFF.

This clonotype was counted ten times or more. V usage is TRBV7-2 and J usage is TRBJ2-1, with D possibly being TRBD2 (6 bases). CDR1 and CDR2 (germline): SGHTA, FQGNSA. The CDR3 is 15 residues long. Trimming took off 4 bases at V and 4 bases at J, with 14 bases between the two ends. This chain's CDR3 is CASSYGLGGYNEQFF. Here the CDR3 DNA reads TGTGCCAGCAGCTATGGGTTGGGGGGATACAATGAGCAGTTCTTC.

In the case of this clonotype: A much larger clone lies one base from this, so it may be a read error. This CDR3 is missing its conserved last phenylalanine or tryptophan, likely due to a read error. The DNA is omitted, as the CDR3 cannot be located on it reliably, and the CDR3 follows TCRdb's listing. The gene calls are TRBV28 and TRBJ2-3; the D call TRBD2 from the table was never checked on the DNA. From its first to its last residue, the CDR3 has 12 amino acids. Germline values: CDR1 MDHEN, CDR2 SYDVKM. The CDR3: CASSLEAGTEYL.

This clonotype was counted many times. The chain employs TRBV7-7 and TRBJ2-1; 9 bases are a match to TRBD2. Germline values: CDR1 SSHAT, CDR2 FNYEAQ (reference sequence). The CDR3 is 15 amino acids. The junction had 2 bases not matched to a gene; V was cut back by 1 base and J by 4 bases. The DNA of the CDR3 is TGTGCCAGCAGCTTAGAGCGGGAGGAGTACAATGAGCAGTTCTTC. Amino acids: CASSLEREEYNEQFF.

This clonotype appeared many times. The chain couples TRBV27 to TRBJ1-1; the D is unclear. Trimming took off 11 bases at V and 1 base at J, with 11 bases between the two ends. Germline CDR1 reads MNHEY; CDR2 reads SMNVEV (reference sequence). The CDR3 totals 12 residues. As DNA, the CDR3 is TGTGCCCCCCGGTGGGGGAACACTGAAGCTTTCTTT. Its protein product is CAPRWGNTEAFF.

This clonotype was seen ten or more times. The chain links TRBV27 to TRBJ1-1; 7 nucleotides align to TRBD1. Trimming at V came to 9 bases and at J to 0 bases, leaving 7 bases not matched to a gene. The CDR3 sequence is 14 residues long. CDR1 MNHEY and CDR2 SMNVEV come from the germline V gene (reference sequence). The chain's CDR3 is CASRPTGVNTEAFF. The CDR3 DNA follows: TGTGCCAGTCGGCCCACAGGGGTGAACACTGAAGCTTTCTTT.

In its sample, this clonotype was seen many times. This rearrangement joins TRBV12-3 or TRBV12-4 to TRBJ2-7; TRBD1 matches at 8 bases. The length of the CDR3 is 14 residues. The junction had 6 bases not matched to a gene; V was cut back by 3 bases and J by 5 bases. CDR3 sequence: CASSFQGARDEQYF. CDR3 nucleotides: TGTGCCAGCAGTTTTCAGGGGGCGCGGGACGAGCAGTACTTC.

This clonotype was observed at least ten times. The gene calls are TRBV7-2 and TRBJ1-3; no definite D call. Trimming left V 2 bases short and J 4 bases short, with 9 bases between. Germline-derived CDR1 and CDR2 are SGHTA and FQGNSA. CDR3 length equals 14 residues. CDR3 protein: CASSLMGGGNTIYF. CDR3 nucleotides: TGTGCCAGCAGCTTAATGGGAGGAGGAAACACCATATATTTT.

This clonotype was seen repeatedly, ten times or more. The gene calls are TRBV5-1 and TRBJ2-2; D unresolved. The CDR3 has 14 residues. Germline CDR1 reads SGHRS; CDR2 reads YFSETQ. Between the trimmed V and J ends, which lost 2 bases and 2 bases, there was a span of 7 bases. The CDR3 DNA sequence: TGCGCCAGCAGCTTTACGAGTAACACCGGGGAGCTGTTTTTT. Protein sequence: CASSFTSNTGELFF. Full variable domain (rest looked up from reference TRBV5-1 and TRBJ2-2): KAGVTQTPRYLIKTRGQQVTLSCSPISGHRSVSWYQQTPGQGLQFLFEYFSETQRNKGNFPGRFSGRQFSNSRSEMNVSTLELGDSALYLCASSFTSNTGELFFGEGSRLTVL.

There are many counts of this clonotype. The CDR3 is CSARLVSGAYEQYF. CDR3 in DNA: TGCAGTGCTAGGCTGGTTAGTGGGGCCTACGAGCAGTACTTC. The genes are TRBV20-1 and TRBJ2-7; D remains unclear. The CDR3 is made up of 14 amino acids. Germline CDR1 and CDR2: DFQATT and SNEGSKA (reference sequence). The V and J ends lost 3 bases and 2 bases respectively, with 14 bases between them.